A single sample gave rise to the 25 T cell receptor beta chains below, sequenced in a study of T cells expressing NK-cell markers. TCRdb reanalyzed the 5' RACE reads and collapses them to one entry per CDR3 protein, without DNA. This listing includes 400,000 to 550,000 distinct CDR3 sequences. The sample consisted of blood T cells: a sorted CD56 or NKG2C T cell subset, CD4+ or CD8+ T cells, or bulk PBMC T cells (not recorded which). These receptors came from a woman between 18 and 70 years old in good health.

This CDR3 is CASSLRHTEETQYF. The rearrangement joins TRBV3-1 to TRBJ2-5. Germline CDR1 LGHDT, CDR2 YNNKEL (reference sequence). There are 14 residues in the CDR3.

The CDR3 region is CASSFAAAGQKLFF. The chain joins TRBV7-2 to TRBJ1-4; TCRdb designates TRBD1, a call that cannot be tested without DNA. Germline CDR1 reads SGHTA; CDR2 reads FQGNSA. The CDR3 covers 14 residues.

V gene TRBV20-1 combines with J gene TRBJ1-2; no DNA is available, so the TRBD1 call from TCRdb remains unchecked. CDR3 length: 11 amino acids. Germline V lookup: CDR1 DFQATT, CDR2 SNEGSKA (reference sequence). CDR3 protein: CSARTGYGYTF.

This chain joins TRBV20-1 and TRBJ2-7; TCRdb lists TRBD2, though no DNA is available to test this call. CDR1 is DFQATT and CDR2 is SNEGSKA in the germline V gene (reference sequence). This CDR3 contains 13 residues. CDR3 region: CSAGTSGRNEQYF.

The chain recombines TRBV6-5 with TRBJ2-4; TCRdb proposes TRBD1, but this gene call is untestable without DNA. The germline CDR1 and CDR2 sequences are MNHEY and SVGAGI. The CDR3 length is 14 residues. The CDR3 is CASSYSTGGDIQYF.

The chain recombines TRBV20-1 with TRBJ1-1; TCRdb's assignment of TRBD1 cannot be checked, as there is no DNA. Germline lookup yields CDR1 DFQATT and CDR2 SNEGSKA (reference sequence). This CDR3 is built from 12 residues. This chain's CDR3 is CSAGQGATEAFF.

The rearrangement joins TRBV4-2 to TRBJ2-3; TCRdb reports TRBD1, a call that lacks DNA to check it against. CDR3 size: 17 residues. The germline V gene has CDR1 LGHNA and CDR2 YNFKEQ. CDR3 sequence: CASSRRGTQGGTDTQYF.

V and J are TRBV12-3 or TRBV12-4 and TRBJ2-5. CDR3 length: 12 amino acids. The CDR3 sequence: CASRVEKGAQYF.

The rearrangement uses TRBV4-3 and TRBJ2-3; no DNA is available, so the TRBD1 call from TCRdb remains unchecked. The CDR3 consists of 17 residues. Germline V CDR1 and CDR2: LGHNA, YSLEER. The CDR3 protein is CASSSGVAGGDTDTQYF.

The chain joins TRBV19 to TRBJ2-7; as DNA is missing, the TRBD1 call by TCRdb cannot be tested. Looked up from germline, CDR1 is LNHDA and CDR2 is SQIVND (reference sequence). The CDR3 runs to 13 residues. CDR3 sequence reads: CASSMTGIYEQYF.

The rearrangement links TRBV20-1 to TRBJ2-1; TCRdb selects TRBD1, and the lack of DNA leaves this call unchecked. The germline CDR1 and CDR2 sequences are DFQATT and SNEGSKA (reference sequence). The CDR3 runs to 16 residues. This CDR3 is CSARVQASESYNEQFF.

The rearrangement links TRBV11-2 to TRBJ2-5; there is no DNA to check the TCRdb D call of TRBD1. The CDR3 contains 11 residues. Per the germline V gene, CDR1 is SGHAT and CDR2 is FQNNGV. CDR3 in amino acids: CAPLGAGAQYF.

The chain joins TRBV11-2 to TRBJ2-5; there is no DNA to check the TCRdb D call of TRBD2. The CDR3 spans 17 residues. Germline assignment: CDR1 SGHAT and CDR2 FQNNGV. The CDR3 is CASSHGTSGGRDETQYF. The complete variable domain, with remaining parts taken from reference TRBV11-2 and TRBJ2-5, reads EAGVAQSPRYKIIEKRQSVAFWCNPISGHATLYWYQQILGQGPKLLIQFQNNGVVDDSQLPKDRFSAERLKGVDSTLKIQPAKLEDSAVYLCASSHGTSGGRDETQYFGPGTRLLVL.

V gene TRBV20-1 combines with J gene TRBJ2-2; TCRdb lists TRBD2, though no DNA is available to test this call. Germline values: CDR1 DFQATT, CDR2 SNEGSKA (reference sequence). CDR3 size: 14 residues. CDR3 protein: CSARGTSYTGELFF.

The genes are TRBV29-1 and TRBJ2-5. The CDR3 has 12 residues. Germline CDR1 reads SQVTM; CDR2 reads ANQGSEA. The CDR3: CSVTEVQETQYF.

The chain has TRBV5-1 and TRBJ2-2; the D gene TCRdb calls, TRBD1, cannot be checked with no DNA. This CDR3 comprises 12 residues. CDR1 is SGHRS and CDR2 is YFSETQ in the germline V gene. CDR3 residues: CASQGFTGELFF. The full variable domain, with the rest looked up from reference TRBV5-1 and TRBJ2-2, is KAGVTQTPRYLIKTRGQQVTLSCSPISGHRSVSWYQQTPGQGLQFLFEYFSETQRNKGNFPGRFSGRQFSNSRSEMNVSTLELGDSALYLCASQGFTGELFFGEGSRLTVL.

The chain couples TRBV10-3 to TRBJ2-7; TCRdb outputs TRBD2, but without DNA this stays unchecked. From germline, CDR1 is ENHRY and CDR2 SYGVKD. This CDR3 region has 16 residues. The CDR3 reads CAISDPGLAGPYEQYF.

The V gene is TRBV7-2, the J gene TRBJ2-3; there is no DNA to check the TCRdb D call of TRBD1. The CDR3 sequence is 13 residues long. CDR1 is SGHTA and CDR2 is FQGNSA in the germline V gene. This CDR3 is CASSYYRADTQYF. The entire variable domain, with the rest obtained from reference TRBV7-2 and TRBJ2-3, is as follows: GAGVSQSPSNKVTEKGKDVELRCDPISGHTALYWYRQSLGQGLEFLIYFQGNSAPDKSGLPSDRFSAERTGGSVSTLTIQRTQQEDSAVYLCASSYYRADTQYFGPGTRLTVL.

The gene calls are TRBV29-1 and TRBJ1-1; TCRdb indicates TRBD1, and absent DNA this call remains unverified. Germline V lookup: CDR1 SQVTM, CDR2 ANQGSEA. This CDR3 region has 15 residues. This chain's CDR3 is CSVFRRSRADTEAFF. The full variable domain, rest sourced from reference TRBV29-1 and TRBJ1-1, is SAVISQKPSRDICQRGTSLTIQCQVDSQVTMMFWYRQQPGQSLTLIATANQGSEATYESGFVIDKFPISRPNLTFSTLTVSNMSPEDSSIYLCSVFRRSRADTEAFFGQGTRLTVV.

The rearrangement joins TRBV18 to TRBJ2-1; TCRdb names TRBD1, which stays unverified in the absence of DNA. This CDR3 comprises 16 residues. Per the germline V gene, CDR1 is KGHSH and CDR2 is LQKENI. CDR3 region: CASSPLAFDRYNEQFF.

The chain uses TRBV12-3 or TRBV12-4 and TRBJ1-1; TCRdb gives TRBD1 as the D gene, but with no DNA this cannot be confirmed. CDR3 size: 16 residues. The chain's CDR3 is CASSLISPGAGTEAFF.

This CDR3 reads CSARDGQGGQPNQPQHF. This chain connects TRBV20-1 to TRBJ1-5; TCRdb outputs TRBD1, but without DNA this stays unchecked. The CDR3 has 17 residues. The germline V gene encodes CDR1 DFQATT and CDR2 SNEGSKA (reference sequence).

The rearrangement uses TRBV25-1 and TRBJ1-2; TCRdb's D call of TRBD1 is untestable without DNA. This CDR3 contains 15 residues. Germline V gene sequence: CDR1 MGHDK, CDR2 SYGVNS. The CDR3 protein is CASSPETGPNYGYTF.

V usage is TRBV12-3 or TRBV12-4 and J usage is TRBJ2-4; with no DNA, the TCRdb D assignment of TRBD2 cannot be verified. The CDR3 covers 15 residues. CDR3 loop: CASSDPTSGENIQYF.

The chain couples TRBV5-6 to TRBJ2-4. This CDR3 is 15 amino acids long. Looked up from germline, CDR1 is SGHDT and CDR2 is YYEEEE. CDR3 loop: CASSLASLAKNIQYF.